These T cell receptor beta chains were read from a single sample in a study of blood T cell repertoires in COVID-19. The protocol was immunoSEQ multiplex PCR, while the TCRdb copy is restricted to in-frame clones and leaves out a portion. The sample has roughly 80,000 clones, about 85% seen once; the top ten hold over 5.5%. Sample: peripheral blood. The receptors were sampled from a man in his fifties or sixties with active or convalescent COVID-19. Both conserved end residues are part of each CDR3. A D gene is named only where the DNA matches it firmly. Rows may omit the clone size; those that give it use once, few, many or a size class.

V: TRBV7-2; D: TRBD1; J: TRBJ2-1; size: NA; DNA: TGTGCCAGCAGCCTCCGGGACAGGGCGAACAATGAGCAGTTCTTC; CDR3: CASSLRDRANNEQFF
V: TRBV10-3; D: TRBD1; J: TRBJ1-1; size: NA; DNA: TGTGCCATCAGTGCGGCAGGGGGGAACACTGAAGCTTTCTTT; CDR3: CAISAAGGNTEAFF
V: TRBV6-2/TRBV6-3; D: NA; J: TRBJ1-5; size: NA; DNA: TGTGCCAGCAGCGACACACAGGGTAGCAATCAGCCCCAGCATTTT; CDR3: CASSDTQGSNQPQHF
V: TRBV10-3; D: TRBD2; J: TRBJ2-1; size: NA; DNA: TGTGCCATCAAACTAGCGCCCGGCGATGAGCAGTTCTTC; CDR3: CAIKLAPGDEQFF
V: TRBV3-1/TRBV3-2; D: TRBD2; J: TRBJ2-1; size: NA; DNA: TGTGCCAGCAGCCAAGACGGGAGACTAGCGGATTCCTACAATGAGCAGTTCTTC; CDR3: CASSQDGRLADSYNEQFF
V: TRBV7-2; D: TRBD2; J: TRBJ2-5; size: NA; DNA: TGTGCCAGCAGAAGAGCGGGGGGAGGGGAGACCCAGTACTTC; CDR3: CASRRAGGGETQYF
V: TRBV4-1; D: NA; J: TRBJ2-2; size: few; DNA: TGCGCCAGCAGCCAAGATCTCCAGGGTAGAACCGGGGAGCTGTTTTTT; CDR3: CASSQDLQGRTGELFF
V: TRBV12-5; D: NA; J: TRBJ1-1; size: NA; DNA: TGTGCTAGTGGTTTGTTAGTGAACACTGAAGCTTTCTTT; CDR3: CASGLLVNTEAFF
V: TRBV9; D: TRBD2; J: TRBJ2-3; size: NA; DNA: TGTGCCAGCAGCGCAGAGACCGGGACTAGCGGGGGGTTAGATACGCAGTATTTT; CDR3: CASSAETGTSGGLDTQYF
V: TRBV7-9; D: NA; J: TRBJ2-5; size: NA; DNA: TGTGCCAGCAGCTTAGCGGGCACCGAAACCCAGTACTTC; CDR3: CASSLAGTETQYF
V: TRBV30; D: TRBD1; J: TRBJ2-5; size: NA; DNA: TGTGCCTGGAGTCGACAGGGAGAGACCCAGTACTTC; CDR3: CAWSRQGETQYF
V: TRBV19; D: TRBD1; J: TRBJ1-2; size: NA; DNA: TGTGCCAGTAGTTCCCGGACAGGGGCAAACTATGGCTACACCTTC; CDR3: CASSSRTGANYGYTF
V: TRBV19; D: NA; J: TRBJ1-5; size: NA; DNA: TGTGCCAGTAGTCTTTCACAGAATAGCAATCAGCCCCAGCATTTT; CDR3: CASSLSQNSNQPQHF
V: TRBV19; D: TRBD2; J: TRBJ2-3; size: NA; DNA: TGTGCCAGTAGTATTAGCGGGGGGCCCGCAGATACGCAGTATTTT; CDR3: CASSISGGPADTQYF
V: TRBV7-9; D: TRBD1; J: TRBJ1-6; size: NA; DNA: TGTGCCATTCCTGGGACAGGGCAAGGATCACCCCTCCACTTT; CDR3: CAIPGTGQGSPLHF
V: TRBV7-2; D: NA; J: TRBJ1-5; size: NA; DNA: TGTGCCAGCAGCCTCAACCGGGACACCAGCAATCAGCCCCAGCATTTT; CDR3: CASSLNRDTSNQPQHF
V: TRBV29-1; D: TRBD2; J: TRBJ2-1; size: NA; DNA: TGCAGCGTCGCCCTCCGGACTAGCTCCAATGAGCAGTTCTTC; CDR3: CSVALRTSSNEQFF
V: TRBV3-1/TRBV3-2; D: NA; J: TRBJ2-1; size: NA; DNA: TGTGCCAGCAGCCTTACCGATGGGGGCCACAATGAGCAGTTCTTC; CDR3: CASSLTDGGHNEQFF
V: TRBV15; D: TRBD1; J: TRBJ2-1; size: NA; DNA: TGTGCCACCAGCAGGCCGGACAGGGGCAATGAGCAGTTCTTC; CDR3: CATSRPDRGNEQFF
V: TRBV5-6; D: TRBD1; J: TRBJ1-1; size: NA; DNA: TGTGCCGGCAGGGACAGTAAAAACACTGAAGCTTTCTTT; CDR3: CAGRDSKNTEAFF
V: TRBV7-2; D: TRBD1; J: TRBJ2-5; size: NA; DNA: TGTGCCAGCAGCTGGGACAGGGGCCGCCAAGAGACCCAGTACTTC; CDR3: CASSWDRGRQETQYF
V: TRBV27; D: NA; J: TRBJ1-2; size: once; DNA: TGTGCCAGCAGTTTTGCGGGCGCGGATGGCTACACCTTC; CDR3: CASSFAGADGYTF
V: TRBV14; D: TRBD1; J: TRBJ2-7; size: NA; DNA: TGTGCCAGCAGCAACCGGGACAGGATTTCCTACGAGCAGTACTTC; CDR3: CASSNRDRISYEQYF
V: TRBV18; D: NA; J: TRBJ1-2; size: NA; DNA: TGTGCCAGCTCGAGCGACAGGTCTAAAGGCTACACCTTC; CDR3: CASSSDRSKGYTF
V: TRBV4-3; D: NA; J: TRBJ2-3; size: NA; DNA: TGCGCCAGCAGCCAAGATTGGAGGGGCGGGGCAGATACGCAGTATTTT; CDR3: CASSQDWRGGADTQYF
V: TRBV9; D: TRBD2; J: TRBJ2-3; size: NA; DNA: TGTGCCAGCAGCGGACTAGCGGGGGGGCAAGGCACAGATACGCAGTATTTT; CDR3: CASSGLAGGQGTDTQYF
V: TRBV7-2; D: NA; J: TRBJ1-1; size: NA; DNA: TGTGCCAGCAGCCCGACAGCCTACATGAACACTGAAGCTTTCTTT; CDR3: CASSPTAYMNTEAFF
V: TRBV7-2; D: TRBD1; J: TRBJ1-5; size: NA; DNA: TGTGCCAGCAGCCTATACGGGACAGGGGTTAGCAATCAGCCCCAGCATTTT; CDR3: CASSLYGTGVSNQPQHF
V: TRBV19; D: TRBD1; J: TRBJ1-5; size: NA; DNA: TGTGCCAGTCAACAGGGACAGGGGAATCAGCCCCAGCATTTT; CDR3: CASQQGQGNQPQHF
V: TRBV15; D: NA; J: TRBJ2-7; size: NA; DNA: TGTGCCACCAATAACGGGGAAGCCTACGAGCAGTACTTC; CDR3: CATNNGEAYEQYF
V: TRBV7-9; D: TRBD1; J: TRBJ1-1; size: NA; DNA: TGTGCCAGCAGCTTCGGGACAGGGAGTGCTTCGGAAGCTTTCTTT; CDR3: CASSFGTGSASEAFF
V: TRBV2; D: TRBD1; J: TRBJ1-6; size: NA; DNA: TGTGCCAGTAAATCGCGGCAGGGGGGTTCACCCCTCCACTTT; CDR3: CASKSRQGGSPLHF
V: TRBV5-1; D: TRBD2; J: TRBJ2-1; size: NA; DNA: TGCGCCAGCAGCTCCCGATCCCCGGGACTAGCGGGGGGTAGCTCCTACAATGAGCAGTTCTTC; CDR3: CASSSRSPGLAGGSSYNEQFF
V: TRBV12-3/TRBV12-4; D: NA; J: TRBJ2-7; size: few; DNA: TGTGCCATATCCCGGGACACCACCTACGAGCAGTACTTC; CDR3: CAISRDTTYEQYF
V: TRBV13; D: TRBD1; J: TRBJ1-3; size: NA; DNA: TGTGCCAGCAGCCTGGGGGACAGGGCAAGCTCTGGAAACACCATATATTTT; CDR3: CASSLGDRASSGNTIYF
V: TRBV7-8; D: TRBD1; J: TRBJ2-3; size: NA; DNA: TGTGCCAGCAGCCTTGACAGGGGGTACACAGATACGCAGTATTTT; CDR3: CASSLDRGYTDTQYF
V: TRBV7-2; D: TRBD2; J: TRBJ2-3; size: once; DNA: TGTGCCAGCAGCTCAAGGACTAGCGGGACAGATACGCAGTATTTT; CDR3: CASSSRTSGTDTQYF
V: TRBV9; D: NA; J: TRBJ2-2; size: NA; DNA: TGTGCCAGCAGCGTAGGGCGGGGTAGCCTCCGGGCCGGGGAGCTGTTTTTT; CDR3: CASSVGRGSLRAGELFF
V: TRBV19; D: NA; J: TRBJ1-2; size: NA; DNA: TGTGCCAGTAACAGCTTTAACTATGGCTACACCTTC; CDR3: CASNSFNYGYTF
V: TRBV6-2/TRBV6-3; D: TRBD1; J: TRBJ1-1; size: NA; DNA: TGTGCCAGCAGTTATCCGGGGACAGTTGCCTTCTTT; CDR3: CASSYPGTVAFF
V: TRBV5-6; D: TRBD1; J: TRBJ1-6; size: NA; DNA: TGTGCCAGCAGCCCGACAGGGAGCTCCTATAATTCACCCCTCCACTTT; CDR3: CASSPTGSSYNSPLHF
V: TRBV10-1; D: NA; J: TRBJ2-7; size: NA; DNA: TGCGCCAGCAGTGAGGTTATTTGTCTTGTGAGCTTGTCGTACGAGCAGTACTTC; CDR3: CASSEVICLVSLSYEQYF
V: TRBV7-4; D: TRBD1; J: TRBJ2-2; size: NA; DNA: TGTGCCAGAGCCTTAAGGGGACAGAGGACCGGGGAGCTGTTTTTT; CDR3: CARALRGQRTGELFF
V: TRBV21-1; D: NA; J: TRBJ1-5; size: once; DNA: TGTGCCAGCAGCAAAGCTTGGCCAGGCAATCAGCCCCAGCATTTT; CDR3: CASSKAWPGNQPQHF
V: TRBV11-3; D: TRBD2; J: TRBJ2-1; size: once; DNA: TGTGCCAGCAGCTTGGACGGCGGGGGGGCTCATGAGCAGTTCTTC; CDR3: CASSLDGGGAHEQFF
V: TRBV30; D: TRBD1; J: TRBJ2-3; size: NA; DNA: TGTGCCTGGAGTAACGGGGACAGATCTAGCACAGATACGCAGTATTTT; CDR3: CAWSNGDRSSTDTQYF